This TCR beta chain derives from a study of T-cell reconstitution after alpha-beta-depleted transplantation in children. The V and J ends lost 4 bases and 9 bases, in that order; junction bases with no gene match: 3. Germline V gives CDR1 KGHDR, CDR2 SFDVKD. CDR3 size: 14 residues. This clonotype was counted a few times. As it was prepared, the TCRbeta library received unique molecular identifiers. TCRdb re-derived calls from the PCR reads in MiXCR, one entry per CDR3 protein. The sample has nearly 400,000 distinct CDR3 sequences, roughly 22% seen once. The sample was PBMCs from the stem cell graft donor, taken from the stem cell graft. This chain uses TRBV24-1 with TRBJ2-1, with 12 bases fitting TRBD2. The receptor comes from a human donor who donated a stem cell graft to a child with acute myeloid leukemia. CDR3 in DNA: TGTGCCACCAGTGAGTCTAGCGGGAGGGCTGAGCAGTTCTTC. As protein: CATSESSGRAEQFF.